This T cell receptor (beta chain) was retrieved from a study of human versus mouse CDR3 diversity and MHC coevolution. Study conclusions and caveats: Human T cells were selected on a handful of MHC II alleles.

Only in-frame clones appear in the TCRdb table, and some are missing; sequencing was by immunoSEQ multiplex PCR. The sample has roughly 80,000 clones, 85% to 95% seen once. A note on this clone: No antigen is known for it.

V dropped 2 bases and J dropped 4; count of bases not matched to a gene: 8. The length of the CDR3 is 15 residues. Germline V gene lookup returns CDR1 MDHEN and CDR2 SYDVKM. Sequencing used naive CD4+ T cells from blood. Sample subset: CD45RO-negative CD62L-positive naive CD4 T cells. This clonotype was sampled from a person between 25 and 69 years old in good health. The chain recombines TRBV28 with TRBJ2-7; 7 bases align to TRBD1. The CDR3 sequence: CASSLLRQGRYEQYF. The DNA for the CDR3 is TGTGCCAGCAGTTTACTCCGACAGGGTCGTTACGAGCAGTACTTC. Looking up the rest from reference TRBV28 and TRBJ2-7 gives the full variable domain: DVKVTQSSRYLVKRTGEKVFLECVQDMDHENMFWYRQDPGLGLRLIYFSYDVKMKEKGDIPEGYSVSREKKERFSLILESASTNQTSMYLCASSLLRQGRYEQYFGPGTRLTVT.